The rows below give T cell receptor beta chains drawn from one sample of a study of cytomegalovirus exposure and HLA in healthy donors. Some clones are missing from TCRdb's copy, which holds only in-frame ones; the method was immunoSEQ multiplex PCR. The table includes 80,000 to 100,000 clones, around 68% detected once. The material sequenced was PBMCs. These receptors all stem from a man aged 50-60 years in good health and CMV-seronegative. CDR3s include the opening cysteine and the closing phenylalanine or tryptophan. The D gene is left open where the match is weak. Rows give clone size only sometimes, using once, few, many, or a class for an expanded clone.

TRBJ1-3 16 . TRBV27 few CASTKGSIRAGNTIYF TGTGCCAGTACCAAAGGGAGCATAAGGGCTGGAAACACCATATATTTT
TRBJ2-7 12 TRBD1 TRBV5-6 . CASSGTAYEQYF TGTGCCAGCAGCGGGACAGCCTACGAGCAGTACTTC
TRBJ1-6 16 . TRBV6-4 . CASAFEGSSYNSPLHF TGTGCCAGCGCCTTCGAAGGGAGCTCCTATAATTCACCCCTCCACTTT
TRBJ1-5 15 . TRBV5-8 . CASSPPRGGNQPQHF TGTGCCAGCAGCCCCCCCAGGGGCGGCAATCAGCCCCAGCATTTT
TRBJ1-2 13 . TRBV6-1 . CASSEAPGYGYTF TGTGCCAGCAGTGAAGCGCCCGGCTATGGCTACACCTTC
TRBJ2-5 11 . TRBV6-5 . CASQRAGEQYF TGTGCCAGCCAGAGGGCAGGGGAGCAGTACTTC
TRBJ1-5 15 TRBD1 TRBV10-3 . CATQGATESNQPQHF TGTGCCACCCAGGGGGCCACCGAGAGCAATCAGCCCCAGCATTTT
TRBJ2-7 12 . TRBV28 . CASSTGFGEQYF TGTGCCAGCAGCACAGGGTTCGGCGAGCAGTACTTC
TRBJ2-7 12 . TRBV28 . CASSLGLYEQYF TGTGCCAGCAGTTTGGGCTTGTACGAGCAGTACTTC
TRBJ2-2 15 TRBD2 TRBV7-6 . CASSPGGANTGELFF TGTGCCAGCAGCCCGGGGGGGGCGAACACCGGGGAGCTGTTTTTT
TRBJ1-6 14 . TRBV27 . CASSLRRSHSPLHF TGTGCCAGCAGTTTAAGGCGTAGCCATTCACCCCTCCACTTT
TRBJ1-5 12 . TRBV7-9 . CASSDGSQPQHF TGTGCCAGCAGCGACGGGAGCCAGCCCCAGCATTTT
TRBJ2-1 15 TRBD1 TRBV27 . CASSVNRGPYNEQFF TGTGCCAGCAGTGTCAACAGGGGCCCTTACAATGAGCAGTTCTTC
TRBJ2-3 17 TRBD2 TRBV5-1 . CASSQLAGGGSTDTQYF TGCGCCAGCAGCCAACTAGCGGGAGGGGGAAGCACAGATACGCAGTATTTT
TRBJ2-7 14 TRBD1 TRBV28 . CASSLPGQGVEQYF TGTGCCAGCAGTTTACCGGGACAGGGGGTCGAGCAGTACTTC
TRBJ2-7 15 TRBD1 TRBV6-6 . CASSYLTGGIDEQYF TGTGCCAGCAGTTACTTGACAGGGGGCATCGACGAGCAGTACTTC
TRBJ2-7 12 . TRBV6-6 few CASSAQTYEQYF TGTGCCAGCAGTGCACAGACCTACGAGCAGTACTTC
TRBJ2-1 16 . TRBV7-2 . CAGSPGLSGNYNEQFF TGTGCCGGCAGCCCCGGACTGAGCGGAAACTACAATGAGCAGTTCTTC
TRBJ2-7 15 TRBD1 TRBV27 once CASSLGTTGTYEQYF TGTGCCAGCAGTTTAGGAACGACAGGGACCTACGAGCAGTACTTC
TRBJ2-3 14 . TRBV19 . CASKGLNGYDTQYF TGTGCCAGTAAAGGACTCAACGGGTATGATACGCAGTATTTT
TRBJ2-7 14 TRBD1 TRBV18 . CASSLGQGRNEQYF TGTGCCAGCTCACTGGGACAGGGGAGGAACGAGCAGTACTTC
TRBJ1-5 13 . TRBV29-1 few CSVQGMGNQPQHF TGCAGCGTCCAGGGGATGGGCAATCAGCCCCAGCATTTT
TRBJ2-1 15 . TRBV11-2 few CASSSGLSSWNEQFF TGTGCCAGCAGCTCGGGTCTTAGCTCTTGGAATGAGCAGTTCTTC
TRBJ1-1 15 TRBD1 TRBV6-1 once CASSVETGIATEAFF TGTGCCAGCAGTGTTGAGACAGGGATCGCCACTGAAGCTTTCTTT
TRBJ1-1 13 . TRBV10-3 . CAISASQGTEAFF TGTGCCATCAGTGCGTCGCAGGGAACTGAAGCTTTCTTT
TRBJ2-2 19 . TRBV5-4 few CASSQHKLPGQPNTGELFF TGTGCCAGCAGCCAACACAAATTACCGGGACAACCGAACACCGGGGAGCTGTTTTTT
TRBJ1-5 15 TRBD1 TRBV6-1 . CASSAQGAVEQPQHF TGTGCCAGCAGTGCACAGGGGGCTGTGGAGCAGCCCCAGCATTTT
TRBJ2-7 12 . TRBV29-1 once CSVTGSSYEQYF TGCAGCGTTACAGGCAGCTCCTACGAGCAGTACTTC
TRBJ2-3 13 TRBD2 TRBV25-1 . CASSVSSGSTQYF TGTGCCAGCAGTGTTTCTAGCGGGAGTACGCAGTATTTT
TRBJ1-1 11 . TRBV25-1 few CASSGGGGAFF TGTGCCAGCAGTGGGGGAGGGGGTGCTTTCTTT
TRBJ2-7 17 TRBD1 TRBV7-2 . CASSRPRGTGGGYEQYF TGTGCCAGCAGCCGACCGAGAGGGACAGGGGGCGGGTACGAGCAGTACTTC
TRBJ2-7 15 TRBD2 TRBV6-5 . CASSYDSGRPYEQYF TGTGCCAGCAGTTACGATAGCGGGAGACCATACGAGCAGTACTTC
TRBJ2-5 13 . TRBV11-2 . CASSLPGSPAQYF TGTGCCAGCAGCTTACCCGGTTCCCCCGCCCAGTACTTC
TRBJ2-1 17 TRBD2 TRBV7-6 . CASSLLSGGTPRDEQFF TGTGCCAGCAGCTTATTATCGGGGGGTACCCCCAGAGATGAGCAGTTCTTC
TRBJ2-3 14 TRBD1 TRBV28 few CASRDKGGSDTQYF TGTGCCAGCAGAGATAAAGGGGGCTCAGATACGCAGTATTTT
TRBJ1-1 13 . TRBV7-6 . CASSREQNTEAFF TGTGCCAGCAGCCGGGAGCAGAACACTGAAGCTTTCTTT
TRBJ2-7 13 . TRBV5-4 few CASSFAGIYEQYF TGTGCCAGCAGCTTTGCAGGGATTTACGAGCAGTACTTC
TRBJ2-3 13 . TRBV19 . CASRDFYTDTQYF TGTGCCAGCCGGGACTTTTACACAGATACGCAGTATTTT
TRBJ2-1 13 . TRBV29-1 . CSVVTGSYNEQFF TGCAGCGTTGTAACAGGGTCCTACAATGAGCAGTTCTTC
TRBJ2-7 15 . TRBV14 . CASSQQIGSLNEQYF TGTGCCAGCAGCCAACAGATCGGGAGTCTGAACGAGCAGTACTTC
TRBJ2-3 13 TRBD1 TRBV28 . CASRGTGTDTQYF TGTGCCAGCAGGGGGACAGGCACAGATACGCAGTATTTT
TRBJ2-7 13 . TRBV30 . CAWSWGGGNEQYF TGTGCCTGGAGTTGGGGAGGAGGCAACGAGCAGTACTTC
TRBJ1-1 18 . TRBV7-9 few CASSLGTAQSQRRTEAFF TGTGCCAGCAGCTTAGGAACGGCGCAAAGTCAGAGGCGCACTGAAGCTTTCTTT
TRBJ1-2 12 TRBD1 TRBV2 . CASSGDSYGYTF TGTGCCAGCAGTGGGGACAGCTATGGCTACACCTTC
TRBJ2-3 17 . TRBV27 . CATTITPAGQDTDTQYF TGTGCCACGACGATAACCCCGGCGGGCCAAGACACAGATACGCAGTATTTT
TRBJ2-1 18 . TRBV7-7 . CASSPIPGGSGRINEQFF TGTGCTAGCAGCCCAATCCCAGGGGGGAGCGGGAGAATCAATGAGCAGTTCTTC
TRBJ2-7 14 . TRBV28 once CASSLRPGGDEQYF TGTGCCAGCAGTTTAAGGCCGGGGGGCGACGAGCAGTACTTC
TRBJ1-6 15 TRBD1 TRBV6-1 once CASSRQGLDNSPLHF TGTGCCAGCAGTCGACAGGGGTTGGATAATTCACCCCTCCACTTT
TRBJ1-2 18 . TRBV5-6 . CASSKDSVPRSTNYGYTF TGTGCCAGCAGCAAGGACAGCGTCCCTAGATCGACTAACTATGGCTACACCTTC
TRBJ2-7 15 . TRBV18 once CASSPQSGGTYEQYF TGTGCCAGCTCACCTCAATCGGGCGGGACCTACGAGCAGTACTTC
TRBJ1-4 13 . TRBV5-6 . CASRSGQREKLFF TGTGCCAGCAGATCCGGACAGAGAGAAAAACTGTTTTTT
TRBJ2-3 14 . TRBV18 . CASSPPGRADTQYF TGTGCCAGCTCCCCACCCGGCAGGGCAGATACGCAGTATTTT
TRBJ1-4 13 . TRBV25-1 . CASSESDYEKLFF TGTGCCAGCAGTGAGTCCGACTATGAAAAACTGTTTTTT
TRBJ2-7 12 . TRBV6-1 few CASSDWESLQYF TGTGCCAGCAGCGATTGGGAGTCCCTCCAATACTTC
TRBJ1-4 12 . TRBV30 . CAWSVTSEKLFF TGTGCCTGGAGTGTAACATCTGAAAAACTGTTTTTT